This TCR beta chain is from a study of CD8+CD57+ T cells in acquired aplastic anemia. Per germline, CDR1 LNHNV and CDR2 YYDKDF (reference sequence). V shed 4 bases and J shed 3 bases, with 7 bases lying between them. CDR3 length: 12 residues. TCR beta VDJ and CDR3 were profiled, and genomic DNA was the template. Via MiXCR, TCRdb re-called the reads, giving one row per CDR3 protein. Here the sample spans 150,000 or so distinct CDR3 sequences, just under 65% being singletons. The sequence was obtained from a human donor in good health. This chain connects TRBV15 to TRBJ2-7; D uncertain. The sequencing sample was made of sorted CD4+, CD8+, or CD8+CD57+ T cells (not recorded which) from PBMCs. This chain's CDR3 is CATSTGYYEQYF. The CDR3 region has the DNA TGTGCCACCAGCACTGGCTACTACGAGCAGTACTTC.